This is a list of T cell receptor beta chains from one sample in a study of beta chain features in type 1 diabetes. The method was immunoSEQ multiplex PCR; TCRdb's version includes in-frame clones alone and lacks a portion of them. The profile shows roughly 610,000 clones, roughly 15% of them singletons. Sequenced sample: naive CD4+ T cells from blood. These receptors were obtained from a young man in good health. Each CDR3 is given with its conserved first and last residue. D genes are given only for firm matches. The listing skips clone size in some rows; elsewhere it reads once, few, many or a size class.

few	16	TRBV29-1	TRBJ2-3	TRBD2	CSVGPLAGGRTDTQYF	TGCAGCGTCGGACCTCTAGCGGGGGGGCGCACAGATACGCAGTATTTT
once	14	TRBV27	TRBJ2-3	.	CASSSLSRTDTQYF	TGTGCCAGCAGTTCCCTATCTAGAACAGATACGCAGTATTTT
.	15	TRBV28	TRBJ2-2	TRBD1	CASTRGQGNTGELFF	TGTGCCAGCACTAGGGGACAGGGAAACACCGGGGAGCTGTTTTTT
few	14	TRBV5-1	TRBJ1-5	TRBD1	CASSKGTGDQPQHF	TGCGCCAGCAGCAAGGGGACAGGTGACCAGCCCCAGCATTTT
.	12	TRBV15	TRBJ2-7	TRBD1	CATSDRVYEQYF	TGTGCCACCAGCGACAGGGTGTACGAGCAGTACTTC
.	14	TRBV28	TRBJ2-7	.	CASSIPGTSYEQYF	TGTGCCAGCAGTATTCCCGGGACATCCTACGAGCAGTACTTC
few	15	TRBV7-9	TRBJ2-7	.	CASTPPVRGPYEQYF	TGTGCCAGCACCCCCCCGGTCAGGGGCCCCTACGAGCAGTACTTC
few	18	TRBV14	TRBJ1-1	.	CASSPLFGARIMNTEAFF	TGTGCCAGCAGCCCCCTCTTCGGGGCCCGGATAATGAACACTGAAGCTTTCTTT
.	13	TRBV9	TRBJ1-6	.	CASSVDRDSPLHF	TGTGCCAGCAGCGTAGACAGGGACTCACCCCTCCACTTT
few	15	TRBV6-5	TRBJ2-7	TRBD1	CASSYSGTGFYEQYF	TGTGCCAGCAGTTACTCGGGGACAGGGTTCTACGAGCAGTACTTC
.	14	TRBV7-9	TRBJ1-4	.	CASGFGREHEKLFF	TGTGCCAGCGGCTTCGGCAGGGAGCATGAAAAACTGTTTTTT
few	16	TRBV7-2	TRBJ1-1	.	CASREQGRSMNTEAFF	TGTGCCAGCAGAGAGCAAGGACGCTCCATGAACACTGAAGCTTTCTTT
.	17	TRBV11-3	TRBJ2-3	TRBD2	CASSSRRPGLAADTQYF	TGTGCCAGCAGCTCCCGCCGTCCGGGACTAGCCGCAGATACGCAGTATTTT
few	14	TRBV27	TRBJ2-1	.	CASSLETPYNEQFF	TGTGCCAGCAGTTTAGAAACGCCGTACAATGAGCAGTTCTTC
.	15	TRBV27	TRBJ1-3	.	CASSLSWSSGNTIYF	TGTGCCAGCAGTTTATCATGGAGCTCTGGAAACACCATATATTTT
.	14	TRBV2	TRBJ2-2	TRBD1	CASSRGTGDGELFF	TGTGCCAGCAGCCGCGGGACAGGGGACGGGGAGCTGTTTTTT
.	16	TRBV28	TRBJ2-3	TRBD2	CASSSSTSGGGDTQYF	TGTGCCAGCAGTTCGAGCACTAGCGGGGGAGGAGATACGCAGTATTTT
.	10	TRBV6-1	TRBJ1-1	.	CASREIEAFF	TGTGCCAGCAGAGAGATCGAGGCTTTCTTT
few	13	TRBV29-1	TRBJ1-1	.	CSGKRGVGTEAFF	TGCAGCGGGAAAAGAGGGGTCGGCACTGAAGCTTTCTTT
few	17	TRBV5-4	TRBJ2-3	TRBD1	CASSLEPPGQGKDTQYF	TGTGCCAGCAGCTTGGAACCCCCGGGACAGGGGAAAGATACGCAGTATTTT
.	14	TRBV2	TRBJ2-1	.	CANRGPGVYNEQFF	TGTGCCAACCGCGGACCTGGAGTTTACAATGAGCAGTTCTTC
few	14	TRBV19	TRBJ1-1	TRBD1	CASSRDRGLTEAFF	TGTGCCAGTAGCCGGGACAGGGGATTGACTGAAGCTTTCTTT
.	16	TRBV15	TRBJ2-3	.	CATSRVRTGKTDTQYF	TGTGCCACCAGCAGAGTCAGGACGGGAAAAACAGATACGCAGTATTTT
.	15	TRBV21-1	TRBJ2-7	.	CASSEPTSCSYEQYF	TGTGCCAGCAGCGAGCCGACTAGCTGCTCCTACGAGCAGTACTTC